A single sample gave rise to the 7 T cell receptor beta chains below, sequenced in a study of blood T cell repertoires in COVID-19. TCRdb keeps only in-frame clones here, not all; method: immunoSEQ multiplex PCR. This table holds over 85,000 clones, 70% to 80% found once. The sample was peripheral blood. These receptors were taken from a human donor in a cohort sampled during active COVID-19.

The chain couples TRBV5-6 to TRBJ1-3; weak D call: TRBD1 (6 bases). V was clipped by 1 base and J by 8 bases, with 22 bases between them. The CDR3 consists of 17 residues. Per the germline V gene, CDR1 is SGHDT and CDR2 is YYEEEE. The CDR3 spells CASSLTNRARVPDTIYF. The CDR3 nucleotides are TGTGCCAGCAGCTTGACTAACAGGGCGAGAGTTCCGGACACCATATATTTT.

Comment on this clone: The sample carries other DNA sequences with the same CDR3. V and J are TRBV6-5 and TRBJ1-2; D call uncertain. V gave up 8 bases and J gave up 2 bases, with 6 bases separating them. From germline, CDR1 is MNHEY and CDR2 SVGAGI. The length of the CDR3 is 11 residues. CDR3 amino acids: CASGQNYGYTF. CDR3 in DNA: TGTGCCAGCGGGCAAAACTATGGCTACACCTTC.

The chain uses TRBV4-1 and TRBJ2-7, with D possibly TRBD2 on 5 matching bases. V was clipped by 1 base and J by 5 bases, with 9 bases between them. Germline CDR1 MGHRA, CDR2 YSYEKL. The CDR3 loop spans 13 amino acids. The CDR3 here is CASSQVRGDEQYF. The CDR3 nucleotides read TGCGCCAGCAGCCAAGTTCGGGGAGACGAGCAGTACTTC.

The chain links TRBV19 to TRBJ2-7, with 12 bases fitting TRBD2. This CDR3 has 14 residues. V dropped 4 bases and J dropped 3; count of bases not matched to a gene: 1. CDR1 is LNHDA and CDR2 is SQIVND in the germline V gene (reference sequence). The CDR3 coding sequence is TGTGCCAGTAGTAGACTAGCGGGAGACTACGAGCAGTACTTC. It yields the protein CASSRLAGDYEQYF.

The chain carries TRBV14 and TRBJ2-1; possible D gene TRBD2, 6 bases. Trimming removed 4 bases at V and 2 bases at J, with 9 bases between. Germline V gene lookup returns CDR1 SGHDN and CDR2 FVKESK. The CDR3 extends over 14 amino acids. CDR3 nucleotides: TGTGCCAGCAGCCTTAGCGGCCCCTACAATGAGCAGTTCTTC. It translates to CASSLSGPYNEQFF.

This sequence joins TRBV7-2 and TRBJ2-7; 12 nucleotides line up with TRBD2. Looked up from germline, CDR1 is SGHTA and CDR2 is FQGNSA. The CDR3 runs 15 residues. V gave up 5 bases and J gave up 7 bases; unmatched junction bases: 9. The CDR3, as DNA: TGTGCCAGCAGCCCACGACTAGCGGGAGATAGGGAGCAGTACTTC. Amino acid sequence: CASSPRLAGDREQYF.

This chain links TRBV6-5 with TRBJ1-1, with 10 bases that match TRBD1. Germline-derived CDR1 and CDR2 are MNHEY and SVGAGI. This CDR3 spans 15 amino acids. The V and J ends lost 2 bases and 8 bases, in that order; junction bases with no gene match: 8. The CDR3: CASSYEGQGTSEAFF. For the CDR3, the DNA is TGTGCCAGCAGTTACGAGGGACAGGGGACCTCGGAAGCTTTCTTT.